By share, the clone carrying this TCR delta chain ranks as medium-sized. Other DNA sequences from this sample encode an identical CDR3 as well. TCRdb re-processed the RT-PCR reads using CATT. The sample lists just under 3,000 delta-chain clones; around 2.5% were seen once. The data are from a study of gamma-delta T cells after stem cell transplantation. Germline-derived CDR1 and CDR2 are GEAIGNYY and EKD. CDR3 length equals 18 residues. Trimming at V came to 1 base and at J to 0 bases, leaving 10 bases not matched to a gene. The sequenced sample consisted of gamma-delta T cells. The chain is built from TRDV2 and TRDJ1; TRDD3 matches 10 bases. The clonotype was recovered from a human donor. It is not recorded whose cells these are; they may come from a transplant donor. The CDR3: CACDTLLGDPMYTDKLIF. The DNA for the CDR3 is TGTGCCTGTGACACGTTACTGGGGGATCCGATGTACACCGATAAACTCATCTTT.